These 23 T cell receptor beta chains originate from one sample sequenced in a study of T cell changes during pregnancy in multiple sclerosis. TCRdb's table, derived via immunoSEQ multiplex PCR, lists solely in-frame clones and lacks some. Of roughly 50,000 clones listed, approximately 91% were seen once; the top ten hold roughly 1.2%. The sample here was peripheral blood, taken after pregnancy. Receptors originate from a female donor in good health, enrolled as a control in a pregnancy study.

DNA for the CDR3: TGTGCCTGTTTAGACAGGGGTCTAAATGAGCAGTTCTTC. This sequence encodes CACLDRGLNEQFF. The genes are TRBV30 and TRBJ2-1; 8 bases fit TRBD1. V gave up 6 bases and J gave up 7 bases; unmatched junction bases: 8. Germline CDR1 GTSNPN, CDR2 SVGIG (reference sequence). The CDR3 spans 13 residues.

The V call is TRBV6-5, the J call TRBJ2-3, with D tentatively TRBD1 (5 bases). The V end lost 6 bases, the J end lost 4 bases, and 14 bases lay between the germline ends. Per the germline V gene, CDR1 is MNHEY and CDR2 is SVGAGI. The CDR3 has 14 amino acids. The CDR3 reads CASRWGAAADTQYF. CDR3 in DNA: TGTGCCAGCAGATGGGGCGCGGCGGCAGATACGCAGTATTTT.

The chain carries TRBV7-8 and TRBJ2-5, with 11 bases identical to TRBD2. This CDR3 is built from 19 residues. Germline trimming cut 4 bases from V and 2 bases from J; bases unmatched to any gene: 15. Germline CDR1 and CDR2: SGHVS and FQNEAQ. In nucleotides, the CDR3 is TGTGCCAGCAGCTACCGTTTAGCGGGGGGGTCTAACCCGCAAGAGACCCAGTACTTC. It is translated as CASSYRLAGGSNPQETQYF.

The genes are TRBV7-2 and TRBJ2-3, with 7 bases matching TRBD2. The CDR3 loop spans 17 amino acids. From germline, CDR1 is SGHTA and CDR2 FQGNSA. V lost 0 bases, J lost 4 bases, and 10 bases stayed unmatched. In nucleotides, the CDR3 is TGTGCCAGCAGCTTAGCTGGGGGAGGGAGCCCGGCAGATACGCAGTATTTT. Its protein product is CASSLAGGGSPADTQYF.

This chain links TRBV7-6 with TRBJ1-6; weak D call: TRBD1 (6 bases). Germline assignment: CDR1 SGHVS and CDR2 FNYEAQ. Trimming removed 5 bases at V and 10 bases at J, with 12 bases between. This CDR3 is 13 amino acids long. The DNA of the CDR3 is TGTGCCAGCAGCCTACAGGGTGGGTCACCCCTCCACTTT. This encodes CASSLQGGSPLHF.

The chain links TRBV5-1 to TRBJ2-5; D is perhaps TRBD1 (6 bases). Trimming shortened V by 6 bases and J by 4 bases, and 13 bases separated the two germline ends. This CDR3 is 13 amino acids long. Germline CDR1 reads SGHRS; CDR2 reads YFSETQ. CDR3 region: CASTPQGAETQYF. In DNA form, the CDR3 reads TGCGCCAGCACCCCACAGGGTGCAGAGACCCAGTACTTC.

The chain links TRBV5-1 to TRBJ1-2; TRBD1 aligns across 7 bases. With V trimmed by 2 bases and J by 0 bases, 1 base remained unmatched. Germline CDR1 reads SGHRS; CDR2 reads YFSETQ. This CDR3 spans 14 amino acids. For the CDR3, the DNA is TGCGCCAGCAGCTTAGACAGGGCTAACTATGGCTACACCTTC. Amino acid sequence: CASSLDRANYGYTF.

The chain couples TRBV5-1 to TRBJ1-2, with a possible D match to TRBD1 (5 bases). Germline CDR1 and CDR2: SGHRS and YFSETQ. Between the trimmed V and J ends, which lost 3 bases and 2 bases, there was a span of 14 bases. The CDR3 runs to 15 residues. This CDR3 reads CASSSVFPGNYGYTF. In DNA form, the CDR3 reads TGCGCCAGCAGCTCGGTGTTTCCAGGGAACTATGGCTACACCTTC. Full variable domain (remainder filled in from reference TRBV5-1 and TRBJ1-2): KAGVTQTPRYLIKTRGQQVTLSCSPISGHRSVSWYQQTPGQGLQFLFEYFSETQRNKGNFPGRFSGRQFSNSRSEMNVSTLELGDSALYLCASSSVFPGNYGYTFGSGTRLTVV.

The chain carries TRBV6-1 and TRBJ1-2, with D hard to call. Per the germline V gene, CDR1 is MNHNS and CDR2 is SASEGT. Trimming left V 7 bases short and J 3 bases short, with 15 bases between. This CDR3 comprises 14 residues. CDR3 region: CASTRTRADYGYTF. DNA of the CDR3: TGTGCCAGCACCCGGACTCGGGCGGACTATGGCTACACCTTC.

The chain couples TRBV11-3 to TRBJ1-5, with 7 nucleotides matching TRBD1. The CDR3 consists of 18 residues. Germline V gene data show CDR1 as SGHNT and CDR2 as YENEEA. V lost 6 bases, J lost 0 bases, and 14 bases stayed unmatched. CDR3 sequence (DNA): TGTGCCAGCAGGGGTGGACAGGAACCCCCTTATAGCAATCAGCCCCAGCATTTT. Residues: CASRGGQEPPYSNQPQHF.

This chain joins TRBV6-5 and TRBJ1-2; 8 bases are shared with TRBD1. V trimming: 5 bases; J trimming: 8 bases; junction bases outside the gene matches: 4. Germline-derived CDR1 and CDR2 are MNHEY and SVGAGI. The CDR3 spans 12 residues. Here the CDR3 reads CASSQGARGYTF. CDR3 coding DNA: TGTGCCAGCAGTCAGGGGGCCAGGGGCTACACCTTC.

The rearrangement uses TRBV6-1 and TRBJ2-1, with 11 bases matching TRBD2. CDR3 size: 15 residues. Trimming took 7 bases from V and 8 from J; bases not matched to a gene: 10. Per germline, CDR1 MNHNS and CDR2 SASEGT. This chain's CDR3 is CASTEGSGGADEQFF. The CDR3 nucleotides are TGTGCCAGCACCGAAGGTAGCGGGGGGGCCGATGAGCAGTTCTTC.

This chain joins TRBV25-1 and TRBJ2-2; TRBD1 aligns across 10 bases. The V segment lost 4 bases and the J segment 4 bases; nucleotides outside the gene matches: 3. Germline loops: CDR1 MGHDK, CDR2 SYGVNS. CDR3 length: 15 amino acids. CDR3 loop: CASSGDRGITGELFF. CDR3 bases: TGTGCCAGCAGTGGGGACAGGGGTATCACCGGGGAGCTGTTTTTT.

This chain connects TRBV13 to TRBJ2-2; perhaps TRBD2 as D (6 bases). The germline CDR1 and CDR2 sequences are PRHDT and FYEKMQ (reference sequence). The CDR3 has 15 amino acids. Trimming left V 6 bases short and J 1 base short, with 12 bases between. The CDR3 nucleotides are TGTGCCAGCAGACCGCTAGCGCAGAACACCGGGGAGCTGTTTTTT. This encodes CASRPLAQNTGELFF.

Only one count was recorded for this clone. V gene TRBV5-4 combines with J gene TRBJ2-1, with D uncertain. Germline CDR1 is SGHNT and CDR2 is YYREEE (reference sequence). Trimming pared 1 base from V and 4 bases from J, leaving 12 bases between. The CDR3 is 15 residues long. CDR3 nucleotide sequence: TGTGCCAGCAGCTTGCGAGACTCCCGGTACAATGAGCAGTTCTTC. It specifies CASSLRDSRYNEQFF.

The rearrangement links TRBV7-2 to TRBJ2-7, with 8 bases lining up with TRBD2. The germline CDR1 and CDR2 sequences are SGHTA and FQGNSA. The trim removed 5 bases at V and 0 bases at J, leaving 12 bases unmatched. The CDR3 is 17 residues long. The CDR3 nucleotides are TGTGCCAGCAGCCGACAGATGACTAGCGCTGACTCCTACGAGCAGTACTTC. Residues: CASSRQMTSADSYEQYF.

The CDR3 coding sequence is TGTGCCAGCAGCCGTCTCGCGGGAGGAGCCACAGATACGCAGTATTTT. Its protein is CASSRLAGGATDTQYF. This chain uses TRBV7-9 with TRBJ2-3, with 8 bases lining up with TRBD2. Germline loops: CDR1 SEHNR, CDR2 FQNEAQ (reference sequence). The CDR3 spans 16 residues. The trim removed 5 bases at V and 2 bases at J, leaving 9 bases unmatched.

The rearrangement uses TRBV15 and TRBJ1-3; D is possibly TRBD1 (5 bases). The CDR3 loop spans 16 amino acids. Between the trimmed V and J ends, which lost 0 bases and 0 bases, there was a span of 9 bases. Germline V lookup: CDR1 LNHNV, CDR2 YYDKDF (reference sequence). CDR3 sequence: CATSRDAGISGNTIYF. CDR3 DNA: TGTGCCACCAGCAGAGATGCAGGGATCTCTGGAAACACCATATATTTT.

V is TRBV4-1 and J is TRBJ1-4; D remains unclear. The CDR3 covers 15 residues. V dropped 0 bases and J dropped 0 bases, with 5 bases sitting between them. Germline lookup yields CDR1 MGHRA and CDR2 YSYEKL. CDR3 protein: CASSQDPATNEKLFF. The CDR3 nucleotides are TGCGCCAGCAGCCAAGACCCTGCAACTAATGAAAAACTGTTTTTT.

This sequence joins TRBV28 and TRBJ1-5; a weak D match, TRBD1 (5 bases). The germline V gene encodes CDR1 MDHEN and CDR2 SYDVKM. The CDR3 loop spans 16 amino acids. V gave up 7 bases and J gave up 2 bases, with 18 bases separating them. The CDR3 loop is CASNSHTGGGNQPQHF. CDR3 in DNA: TGTGCCAGCAACTCCCACACAGGCGGCGGCAATCAGCCCCAGCATTTT.

The table lists this clone with a count of one. The CDR3 DNA reads as TGTGCCAGCAGTTACCTAGGGGGAGTCTATGGCTACACCTTC. Translation: CASSYLGGVYGYTF. The gene calls are TRBV6-5 and TRBJ1-2, with a weak D call TRBD1 (6 bases). Trimming took 2 bases from V and 4 from J, leaving 11 bases between them. Germline CDR1 reads MNHEY; CDR2 reads SVGAGI. The CDR3 is 14 residues long.

The gene calls are TRBV2 and TRBJ1-3; 7 nucleotides align to TRBD1. Unmatched junction bases numbered 11, after V lost 5 bases and J lost 1 base. Germline lookup yields CDR1 SNHLY and CDR2 FYNNEI. This CDR3 spans 17 amino acids. The CDR3: CASSRGRQGISGNTIYF. For the CDR3, the DNA is TGTGCCAGCAGTCGAGGGAGACAGGGCATATCTGGAAACACCATATATTTT.

This sequence joins TRBV9 and TRBJ1-3; D gene ambiguous. The CDR3 extends over 15 amino acids. The ends were cut back, 2 bases at V and 1 base at J, with 10 bases in the middle. CDR1 is SGDLS, CDR2 YYNGEE, per germline. The DNA for the CDR3 is TGTGCCAGCAGCGTGGGCCGGGGATCTGGAAACACCATATATTTT. Its translation: CASSVGRGSGNTIYF.